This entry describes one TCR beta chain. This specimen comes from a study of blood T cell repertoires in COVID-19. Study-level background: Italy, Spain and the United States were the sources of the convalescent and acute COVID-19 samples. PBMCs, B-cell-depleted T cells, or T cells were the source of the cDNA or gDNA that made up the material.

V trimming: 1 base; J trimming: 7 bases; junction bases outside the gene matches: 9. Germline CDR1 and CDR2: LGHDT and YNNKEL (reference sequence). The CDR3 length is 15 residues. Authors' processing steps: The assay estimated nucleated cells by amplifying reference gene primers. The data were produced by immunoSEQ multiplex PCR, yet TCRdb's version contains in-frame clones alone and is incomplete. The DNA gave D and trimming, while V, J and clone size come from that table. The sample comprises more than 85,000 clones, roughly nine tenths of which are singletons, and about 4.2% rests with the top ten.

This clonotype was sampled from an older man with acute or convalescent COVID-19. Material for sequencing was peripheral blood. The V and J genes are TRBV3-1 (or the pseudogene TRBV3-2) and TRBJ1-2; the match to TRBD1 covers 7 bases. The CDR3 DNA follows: TGTGCCAGCAGCCAAGCTGGGGCGACAGGGTCTGGCTACACCTTC. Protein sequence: CASSQAGATGSGYTF.